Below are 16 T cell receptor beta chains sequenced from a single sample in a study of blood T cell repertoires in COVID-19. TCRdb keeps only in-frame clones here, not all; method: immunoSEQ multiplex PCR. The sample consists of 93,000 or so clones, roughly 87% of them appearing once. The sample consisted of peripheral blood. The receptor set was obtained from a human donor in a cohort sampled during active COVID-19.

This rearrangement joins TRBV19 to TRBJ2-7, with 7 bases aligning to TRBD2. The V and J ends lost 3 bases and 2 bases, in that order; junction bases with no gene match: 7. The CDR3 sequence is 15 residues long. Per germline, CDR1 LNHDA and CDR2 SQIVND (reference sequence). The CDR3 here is CASSIRTGRAYEQYF. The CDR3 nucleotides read TGTGCCAGTAGTATCCGGACTGGGAGGGCCTACGAGCAGTACTTC.

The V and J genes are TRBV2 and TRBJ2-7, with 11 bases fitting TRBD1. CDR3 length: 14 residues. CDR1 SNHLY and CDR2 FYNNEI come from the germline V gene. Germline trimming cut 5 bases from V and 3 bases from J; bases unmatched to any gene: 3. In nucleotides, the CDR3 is TGTGCCAGCAGTTGGGACAGGGGGTTCTACGAGCAGTACTTC. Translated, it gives CASSWDRGFYEQYF.

CDR3 DNA sequence: TGTGCCAGCTCACCACTTGGGCAGTTCTCCTACGAGCAGTACTTC. Amino acids: CASSPLGQFSYEQYF. The rearrangement uses TRBV18 and TRBJ2-7; D is unresolved. Germline assignment: CDR1 KGHSH and CDR2 LQKENI. The ends were cut back, 1 base at V and 0 bases at J, with 10 bases in the middle. CDR3 size: 15 residues.

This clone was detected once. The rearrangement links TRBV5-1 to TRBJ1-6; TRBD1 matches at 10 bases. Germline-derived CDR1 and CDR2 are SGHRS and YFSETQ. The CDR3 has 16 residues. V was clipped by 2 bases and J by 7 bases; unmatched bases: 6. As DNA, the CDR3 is TGCGCCAGCAGCTTAATCGGGACAGGGGAGAATTCACCCCTCCACTTT. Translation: CASSLIGTGENSPLHF.

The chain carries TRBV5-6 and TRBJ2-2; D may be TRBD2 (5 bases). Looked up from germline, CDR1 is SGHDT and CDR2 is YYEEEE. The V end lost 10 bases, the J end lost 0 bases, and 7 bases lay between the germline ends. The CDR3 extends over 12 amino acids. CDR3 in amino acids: CAGGTNTGELFF. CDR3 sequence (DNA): TGTGCCGGAGGAACGAACACCGGGGAGCTGTTTTTT. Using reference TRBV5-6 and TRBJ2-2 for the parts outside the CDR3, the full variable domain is DAGVTQSPTHLIKTRGQQVTLRCSPKSGHDTVSWYQQALGQGPQFIFQYYEEEERQRGNFPDRFSGHQFPNYSSELNVNALLLGDSALYLCAGGTNTGELFFGEGSRLTVL.

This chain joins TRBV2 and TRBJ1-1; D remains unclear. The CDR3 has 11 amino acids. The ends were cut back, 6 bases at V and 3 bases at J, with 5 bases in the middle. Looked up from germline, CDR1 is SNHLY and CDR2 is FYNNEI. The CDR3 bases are TGTGCCAGCAGCTATGACACTGAAGCTTTCTTT. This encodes CASSYDTEAFF.

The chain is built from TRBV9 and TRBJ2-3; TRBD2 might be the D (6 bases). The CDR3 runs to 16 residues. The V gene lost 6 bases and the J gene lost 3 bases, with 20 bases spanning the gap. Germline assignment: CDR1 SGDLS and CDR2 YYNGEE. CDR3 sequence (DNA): TGTGCCAGCACCCCCGGCACAGGTGGGGGGACAGATACGCAGTATTTT. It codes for CASTPGTGGGTDTQYF.

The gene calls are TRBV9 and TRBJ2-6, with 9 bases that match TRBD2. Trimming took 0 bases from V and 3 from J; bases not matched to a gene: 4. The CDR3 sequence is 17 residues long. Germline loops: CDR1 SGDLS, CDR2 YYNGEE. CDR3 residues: CASSVGSGRSGANVLTF. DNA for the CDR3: TGTGCCAGCAGCGTAGGGAGCGGGAGGAGTGGGGCCAACGTCCTGACTTTC.

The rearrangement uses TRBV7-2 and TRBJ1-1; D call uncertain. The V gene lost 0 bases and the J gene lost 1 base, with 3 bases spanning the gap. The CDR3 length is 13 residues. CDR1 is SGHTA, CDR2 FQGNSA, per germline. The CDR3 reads CASSLAQNTEAFF. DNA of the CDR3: TGTGCCAGCAGCTTAGCTCAGAACACTGAAGCTTTCTTT.

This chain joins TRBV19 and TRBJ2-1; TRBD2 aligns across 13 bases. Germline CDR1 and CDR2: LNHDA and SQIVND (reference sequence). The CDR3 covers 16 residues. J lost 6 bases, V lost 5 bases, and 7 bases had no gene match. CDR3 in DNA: TGTGCCAGTAGTCTAAGGGGACTAGCGGGGATCAATGAGCAGTTCTTC. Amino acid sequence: CASSLRGLAGINEQFF.

The CDR3 DNA reads TGTGCCAGCAGCTGGGCGACAGGCGCCCAAGAGACCCAGTACTTC. This gives the protein CASSWATGAQETQYF. The rearrangement uses TRBV5-6 and TRBJ2-5, with a possible D match to TRBD1 (6 bases). Germline CDR1 reads SGHDT; CDR2 reads YYEEEE. V was clipped by 3 bases and J by 1 base, with 13 bases between them. The CDR3 consists of 15 residues.

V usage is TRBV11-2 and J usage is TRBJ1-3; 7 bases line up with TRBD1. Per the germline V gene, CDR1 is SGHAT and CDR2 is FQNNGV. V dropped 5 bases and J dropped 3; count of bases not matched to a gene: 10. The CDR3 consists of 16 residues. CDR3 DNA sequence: TGTGCCAGCAGCCCGTGGGACAGAGGTTTTGGAAACACCATATATTTT. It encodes CASSPWDRGFGNTIYF. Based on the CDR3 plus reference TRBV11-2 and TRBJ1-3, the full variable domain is EAGVAQSPRYKIIEKRQSVAFWCNPISGHATLYWYQQILGQGPKLLIQFQNNGVVDDSQLPKDRFSAERLKGVDSTLKIQPAKLEDSAVYLCASSPWDRGFGNTIYFGEGSWLTVV.

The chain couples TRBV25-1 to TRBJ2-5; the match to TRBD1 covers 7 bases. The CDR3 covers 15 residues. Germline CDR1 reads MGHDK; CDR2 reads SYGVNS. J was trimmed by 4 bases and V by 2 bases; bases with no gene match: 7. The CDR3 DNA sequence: TGTGCCAGCAGTGAAAAAGGGGGCGCCGGAGAGACCCAGTACTTC. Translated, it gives CASSEKGGAGETQYF.

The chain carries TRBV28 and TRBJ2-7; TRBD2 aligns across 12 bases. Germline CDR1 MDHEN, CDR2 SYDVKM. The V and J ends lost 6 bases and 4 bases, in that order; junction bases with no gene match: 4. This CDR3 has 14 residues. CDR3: CASSETSGGYEQYF. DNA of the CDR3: TGTGCCAGCAGCGAGACTAGCGGGGGATACGAGCAGTACTTC.

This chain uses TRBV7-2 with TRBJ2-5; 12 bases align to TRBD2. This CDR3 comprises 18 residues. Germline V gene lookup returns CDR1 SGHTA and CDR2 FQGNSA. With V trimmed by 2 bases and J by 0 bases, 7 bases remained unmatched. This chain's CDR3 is CASSLKLAGGSYQETQYF. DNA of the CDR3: TGTGCCAGCAGCTTAAAACTAGCGGGGGGATCGTACCAAGAGACCCAGTACTTC.

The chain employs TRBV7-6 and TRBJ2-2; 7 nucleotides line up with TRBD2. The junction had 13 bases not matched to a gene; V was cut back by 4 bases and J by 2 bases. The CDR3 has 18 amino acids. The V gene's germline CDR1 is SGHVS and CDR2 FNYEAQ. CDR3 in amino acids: CASSSTPSGEPNTGELFF. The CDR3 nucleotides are TGTGCCAGCAGCTCCACTCCGAGCGGGGAGCCAAACACCGGGGAGCTGTTTTTT. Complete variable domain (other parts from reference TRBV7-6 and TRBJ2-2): GAGVSQSPRYKVTKRGQDVALRCDPISGHVSLYWYRQALGQGPEFLTYFNYEAQQDKSGLPNDRFSAERPEGSISTLTIQRTEQRDSAMYRCASSSTPSGEPNTGELFFGEGSRLTVL.